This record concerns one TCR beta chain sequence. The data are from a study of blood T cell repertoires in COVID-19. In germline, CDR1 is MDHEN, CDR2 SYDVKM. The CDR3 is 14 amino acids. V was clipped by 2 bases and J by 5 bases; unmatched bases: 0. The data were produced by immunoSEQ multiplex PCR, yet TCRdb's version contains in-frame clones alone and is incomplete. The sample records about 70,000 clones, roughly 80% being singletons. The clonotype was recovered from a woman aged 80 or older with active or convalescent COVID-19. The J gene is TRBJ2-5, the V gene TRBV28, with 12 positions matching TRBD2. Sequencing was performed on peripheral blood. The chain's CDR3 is CASSLTSGGETQYF. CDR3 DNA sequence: TGTGCCAGCAGTTTAACTAGCGGGGGGGAGACCCAGTACTTC.